This TCR beta chain stems from a study of cytomegalovirus exposure and HLA in healthy donors. Study-wide results and limits: An analysis was carried out later, and it reportedly showed fewer N-insertions in an Asian-associated ancestry cluster than the approximately 670-donor mean. Later, an analysis found that common viral pathogens appeared to be linked with several of the most significant clusters. The study designated 150 or so TCR beta chains cytomegalovirus-associated.

The CDR3 runs 16 residues. Germline V lookup: CDR1 GTSNPN, CDR2 SVGIG (reference sequence). The junction had 9 bases not matched to a gene; V was cut back by 0 bases and J by 4 bases. This clone appeared once. Antigen specificity is unknown. The PCR had 60 Vbeta and 13 Jbeta primers. Here immunoSEQ multiplex PCR was the method, and the copy in TCRdb shows in-frame clones only, minus some. The sample shows about 160,000 clones, roughly 80% of them seen only once. The study sampled nominally healthy donors, though unrecorded immune exposures were likely. The clonotype was recovered from a man aged 35-49 years in good health and CMV-seronegative. The specimen was PBMCs. The chain carries TRBV30 and TRBJ1-3, with TRBD1 matching 7 bases. This chain's CDR3 is CAWSVLPTGEGNTIYF. The CDR3 region has the DNA TGTGCCTGGAGTGTACTGCCCACAGGGGAGGGAAACACCATATATTTT. The whole variable domain, filled in from reference TRBV30 and TRBJ1-3, reads SQTIHQWPATLVQPVGSPLSLECTVEGTSNPNLYWYRQAAGRGLQLLFYSVGIGQISSEVPQNLSASRPQDRQFILSSKKLLLSDSGFYLCAWSVLPTGEGNTIYFGEGSWLTVV.